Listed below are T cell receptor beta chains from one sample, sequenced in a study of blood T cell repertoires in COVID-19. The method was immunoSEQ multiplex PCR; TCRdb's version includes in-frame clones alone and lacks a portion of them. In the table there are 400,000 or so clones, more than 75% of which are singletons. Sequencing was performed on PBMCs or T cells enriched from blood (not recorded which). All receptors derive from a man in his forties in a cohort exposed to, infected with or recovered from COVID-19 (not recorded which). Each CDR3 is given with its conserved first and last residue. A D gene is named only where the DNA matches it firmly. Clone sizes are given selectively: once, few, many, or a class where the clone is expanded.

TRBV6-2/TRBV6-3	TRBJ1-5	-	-	CASSYEGGMNQPQHF	TGTGCCAGCAGTTACGAGGGGGGGATGAATCAGCCCCAGCATTTT
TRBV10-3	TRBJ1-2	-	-	CAISELYGYTF	TGTGCCATCAGTGAGTTATATGGCTACACCTTC
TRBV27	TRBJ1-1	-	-	CASSPTRTAMNTEAFF	TGTGCCAGCAGTCCGACCCGGACAGCCATGAACACTGAAGCTTTCTTT
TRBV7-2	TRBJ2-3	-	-	CASSPGITDTQYF	TGTGCCAGCAGCCCAGGAATCACAGATACGCAGTATTTT
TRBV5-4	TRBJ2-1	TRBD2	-	CASSLEVGGRARNEQFF	TGTGCCAGCAGCTTGGAGGTCGGCGGGAGGGCTCGAAATGAGCAGTTCTTC
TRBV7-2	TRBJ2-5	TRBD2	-	CASSLESGRTETQYF	TGTGCCAGCAGCTTAGAAAGCGGGAGGACAGAGACCCAGTACTTC
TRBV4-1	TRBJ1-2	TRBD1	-	CASSQGQGADYGYTF	TGCGCCAGCAGCCAGGGACAGGGGGCTGACTATGGCTACACCTTC
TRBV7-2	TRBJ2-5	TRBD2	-	CASSLARASGIFYF	TGTGCCAGCAGCTTAGCGCGGGCTAGCGGGATCTTTTACTTC
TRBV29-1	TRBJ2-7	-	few	CSVDQGSEQYF	TGCAGCGTTGATCAGGGCTCCGAGCAGTACTTC
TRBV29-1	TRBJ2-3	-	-	CSVPRPRGEFTDTQYF	TGCAGCGTCCCAAGACCAAGGGGTGAATTCACAGATACGCAGTATTTT
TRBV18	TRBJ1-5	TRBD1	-	CASSPVGTGFRSQPQHF	TGTGCCAGCTCACCAGTGGGGACAGGATTCCGGAGTCAGCCCCAGCATTTT
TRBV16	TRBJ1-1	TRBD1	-	CASSPTGEGTEAFF	TGTGCCAGCAGCCCGACAGGGGAGGGAACTGAAGCTTTCTTT
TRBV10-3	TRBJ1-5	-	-	CAISESLDQPQHF	TGTGCCATCAGTGAGTCCCTCGATCAGCCCCAGCATTTT
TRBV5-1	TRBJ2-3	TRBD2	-	CASSLFLAGGATDTQYF	TGCGCCAGCAGCTTGTTCCTAGCGGGAGGGGCCACAGATACGCAGTATTTT
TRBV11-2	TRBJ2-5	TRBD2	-	CASSSSGIGETQYF	TGTGCCAGCAGTAGTAGCGGGATAGGAGAGACCCAGTACTTC
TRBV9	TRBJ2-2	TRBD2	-	CASSVRKAGVLGELFF	TGTGCCAGCAGCGTAAGGAAGGCGGGAGTTCTCGGGGAGCTGTTTTTT
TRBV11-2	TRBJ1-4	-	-	CASSSNGGQTEKLFF	TGTGCCAGCAGCTCCAACGGTGGGCAAACGGAAAAACTGTTTTTT
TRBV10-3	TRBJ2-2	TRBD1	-	CAITPHLSGTVTGELFF	TGTGCCATCACACCACACCTGTCCGGGACAGTTACCGGGGAGCTGTTTTTT
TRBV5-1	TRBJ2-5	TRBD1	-	CASTQDRGQTQYF	TGCGCCAGCACCCAGGACAGGGGGCAGACCCAGTACTTC
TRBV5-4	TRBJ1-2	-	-	CASRRGVNYGYTF	TGTGCCAGCCGGCGGGGGGTTAACTATGGCTACACCTTC
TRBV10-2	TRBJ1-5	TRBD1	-	CASRLGTGDSQPQHF	TGCGCCAGCAGATTGGGGACAGGGGACTCTCAGCCCCAGCATTTT
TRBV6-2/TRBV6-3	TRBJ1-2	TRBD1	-	CASSDRDRVRGYTF	TGTGCCAGCAGTGACAGGGACAGGGTCCGTGGCTACACCTTC
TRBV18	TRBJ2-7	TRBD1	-	CASSRDSYEQYF	TGTGCCAGCTCCAGGGACAGCTACGAGCAGTACTTC
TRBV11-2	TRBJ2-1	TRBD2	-	CASRNSGGYEQFF	TGTGCCAGCAGGAATTCGGGAGGGTATGAGCAGTTCTTC
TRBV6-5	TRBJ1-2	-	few	CASSYQGQTGYTF	TGTGCCAGCAGTTACCAAGGACAAACCGGCTACACCTTC
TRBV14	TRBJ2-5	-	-	CASSQVVQETQYF	TGTGCCAGCAGCCAAGTCGTCCAAGAGACCCAGTACTTC